This T cell receptor (beta chain) was sequenced for a study of Graves' ophthalmopathy and Graves' hyperthyroidism. Study-wide background: Calling hyperthyroidism stable required that no ophthalmopathy show up within 18 months of follow-up. Study-level points and caveats: In predicting ophthalmopathy progression, the model reached over 55% sensitivity and 72.22% specificity. Most clonotypes expanded in thyroid above 0.001 frequency were present in blood too.

Scientists amplified the TCR beta CDR3 regions from RNA transcripts. The first round was an RT-PCR with HTBI primers, and the second round was a multiplex PCR. MiXCR, run by TCRdb on the multiplex PCR reads, gives a single entry per CDR3 protein. This sample has around 1.1 million distinct CDR3 sequences, with 35% to 45% found just once. To note about this clonotype: Its antigen remains unidentified.

The CDR3 consists of 11 residues. In germline, CDR1 is ENHRY, CDR2 SYGVKD. The TCR sequence derives from an adult man with Graves' hyperthyroidism. The gene calls are TRBV10-3 and TRBJ1-2; tentative D call: TRBD1 (5 bases). Sequencing input: peripheral blood or thyroid tissue (not recorded which). The CDR3 sequence is CARDGFYGYTF. DNA for the CDR3: TGTGCAAGGGACGGTTTCTATGGCTACACCTTC.